These T cell receptor beta chains were read from a single sample in a study of cytomegalovirus exposure and HLA in healthy donors. The method was immunoSEQ multiplex PCR; TCRdb's version includes in-frame clones alone and lacks a portion of them. The sample consists of 150,000 to 200,000 clones, less than 90% of them appearing once. The sequenced sample consisted of PBMCs. The receptors come from a woman under 30 in good health and CMV-seronegative. The CDR3 runs from the conserved cysteine through the conserved F or W. A D gene is named only where the DNA matches it firmly. For some rows the clone size is stated as once, few or many, or as a class when expanded; others skip it.

J: TRBJ1-2; V: TRBV27; D: -; size: -; DNA: TGTGCCAGCAGTTTCGGGCAGCTGCGGGGAGGCTACACCTTC; CDR3: CASSFGQLRGGYTF
J: TRBJ2-1; V: TRBV12-5; D: TRBD1; size: once; DNA: TGTGCTAGTGGTTTGGGCTCCAACAGGGGGAACTACAATGAGCAGTTCTTC; CDR3: CASGLGSNRGNYNEQFF
J: TRBJ1-4; V: TRBV7-8; D: TRBD1; size: -; DNA: TGTGCCAGCAGCTTAACTTCGGCGGCGGTGACAGGGGGTGAAAAACTGTTTTTT; CDR3: CASSLTSAAVTGGEKLFF
J: TRBJ2-7; V: TRBV4-1; D: -; size: -; DNA: TGCGCCAGCCTAGGAATGTACTTC; CDR3: CASLGMYF
J: TRBJ2-7; V: TRBV9; D: -; size: -; DNA: TGTGCCAGCAGCCCCCAGATAGCGGCTTACGAGCAGTACTTC; CDR3: CASSPQIAAYEQYF
J: TRBJ2-1; V: TRBV29-1; D: TRBD2; size: -; DNA: TGCAGCGTTGACGGCGGGAGGGCCTACAATGAGCAGTTCTTC; CDR3: CSVDGGRAYNEQFF
J: TRBJ2-3; V: TRBV6-4; D: TRBD2; size: -; DNA: TGTGCCAGCAGTGACTCAGCGGGAGGGCCAGATACGCAGTATTTT; CDR3: CASSDSAGGPDTQYF
J: TRBJ2-3; V: TRBV2; D: -; size: -; DNA: TGTGCCAGCGGAGCGATTTCTAGCACAGATACGCAGTATTTT; CDR3: CASGAISSTDTQYF
J: TRBJ2-7; V: TRBV4-3; D: TRBD2; size: -; DNA: TGCGCCAGCAGCCCGGGACTAGCGTTGAGCTCCTACGAGCAGTACTTC; CDR3: CASSPGLALSSYEQYF
J: TRBJ1-2; V: TRBV28; D: TRBD1; size: once; DNA: TGTGCCAGCAGTCCCTCCGGGACAGGGACCTATGGCTACACCTTC; CDR3: CASSPSGTGTYGYTF
J: TRBJ2-5; V: TRBV5-1; D: -; size: -; DNA: TGCGCCAGCAGCTTACTAGCAAGGGAGACCCAGTACTTC; CDR3: CASSLLARETQYF
J: TRBJ2-7; V: TRBV4-1; D: -; size: -; DNA: TGCGCCAGCAGCCAAACCGGGACAAACTACGAGCAGTACTTC; CDR3: CASSQTGTNYEQYF
J: TRBJ2-3; V: TRBV7-2; D: TRBD2; size: -; DNA: TGTGCCAGCAGAAGGACTAGCGGGACTAGCACAGATACGCAGTATTTT; CDR3: CASRRTSGTSTDTQYF
J: TRBJ1-6; V: TRBV18; D: -; size: -; DNA: TGTGCCAGCTCACGCACCCGGGACTATAATTCACCCCTCCACTTT; CDR3: CASSRTRDYNSPLHF
J: TRBJ2-7; V: TRBV7-9; D: -; size: -; DNA: TGTGCCAGCAGCCAGACAGCTTCCTACGAGCAGTACTTC; CDR3: CASSQTASYEQYF
J: TRBJ2-1; V: TRBV27; D: TRBD2; size: -; DNA: TGTGCCAGCAGTTCTTACATTGATAGGACTAGCGGGAGTCTATGGGTTAACAATGAGCAGTTCTTC; CDR3: CASSSYIDRTSGSLWVNNEQFF
J: TRBJ2-2; V: TRBV25-1; D: -; size: -; DNA: TGTGCCAGCAGTCCCACAGGTCGGGCCGGGGAGCTGTTTTTT; CDR3: CASSPTGRAGELFF
J: TRBJ2-7; V: TRBV2; D: -; size: -; DNA: TGTGCCAGCAAAAGTGGGGGGGCAGGCGAGCAGTACTTC; CDR3: CASKSGGAGEQYF